This T cell receptor (beta chain) was retrieved from a study of blood T cell repertoires in COVID-19. Study as a whole: Material from acute and convalescent COVID-19 was sourced from the United States, Italy and Spain. Nucleic acid was either cDNA or gDNA, and it came from T cells, B-cell-depleted T cells, or PBMCs.

As processed by the authors: Reference gene primer amplification in the assay estimated nucleated cell counts. Some clones are missing from TCRdb's copy, which holds only in-frame ones; the method was immunoSEQ multiplex PCR. V, J and clone size are those of that table, while D and trimming were read from the DNA. This table has around 300,000 clones, 65% to 90% appearing once. Sequenced input: peripheral blood. The source is a human donor in a cohort sampled during active COVID-19.

The CDR3 loop is CASSSRVRRGFNEQFF. As DNA, the CDR3 is TGTGCCAGCAGCTCTCGGGTACGACGGGGGTTCAATGAGCAGTTCTTC. The rearrangement joins TRBV7-8 to TRBJ2-1; D may be TRBD2 (6 bases). Trimming shortened V by 4 bases and J by 6 bases, and 19 bases separated the two germline ends. Germline V lookup: CDR1 SGHVS, CDR2 FQNEAQ. This CDR3 region has 16 residues.